The 21 T cell receptor beta chains listed next were all sequenced from one sample in a study of blood T cell repertoires in COVID-19. Clones were read by immunoSEQ multiplex PCR, and TCRdb kept only the in-frame ones, dropping some. The table includes approximately 61,000 clones, approximately 80% detected once. Sequencing was carried out using peripheral blood. The receptors were sampled from a woman aged 65 to 85 with acute or convalescent COVID-19.

This clone appeared once. The rearrangement links TRBV4-1 to TRBJ2-2; unclear D gene. Looked up from germline, CDR1 is MGHRA and CDR2 is YSYEKL. The V end was cut by 1 base, the J end by 1 base, with 7 bases between. The CDR3 covers 15 residues. The CDR3 region has the DNA TGCGCCAGCAGCCAAGGGTCGGGGAACACCGGGGAGCTGTTTTTT. The encoded protein is CASSQGSGNTGELFF.

The CDR3: CASSIMGLGYDTEAFF. CDR3 bases: TGTGCCAGTAGTATTATGGGGCTGGGGTATGACACTGAAGCTTTCTTT. The chain has TRBV19 and TRBJ1-1; a weak D match, TRBD1 (5 bases). This CDR3 is 16 amino acids long. V was clipped by 3 bases and J by 3 bases, with 17 bases between them. Germline CDR1 LNHDA, CDR2 SQIVND (reference sequence). Drawing the rest from reference TRBV19 and TRBJ1-1, the complete variable domain is DGGITQSPKYLFRKEGQNVTLSCEQNLNHDAMYWYRQDPGQGLRLIYYSQIVNDFQKGDIAEGYSVSREKKESFPLTVTSAQKNPTAFYLCASSIMGLGYDTEAFFGQGTRLTVV.

The chain employs TRBV2 and TRBJ2-1, with D possibly being TRBD2 (6 bases). Per germline, CDR1 SNHLY and CDR2 FYNNEI. Trimming shortened V by 3 bases and J by 4 bases, and 7 bases separated the two germline ends. The CDR3 is 13 amino acids. As DNA, the CDR3 is TGTGCCAGCAGTGATGGGGGGTACAATGAGCAGTTCTTC. Translating it yields CASSDGGYNEQFF. Variable domain in full (rest from reference TRBV2 and TRBJ2-1): EPEVTQTPSHQVTQMGQEVILRCVPISNHLYFYWYRQILGQKVEFLVSFYNNEISEKSEIFDDQFSVERPDGSNFTLKIRSTKLEDSAMYFCASSDGGYNEQFFGPGTRLTVL.

The rearrangement uses TRBV7-3 and TRBJ2-1; TRBD1 is a possible D gene (6 bases). The CDR3 is made up of 13 amino acids. V lost 4 bases and J 4 bases, leaving 8 bases between the germline ends. Germline values: CDR1 SGHTA, CDR2 FQGTGA. The CDR3 DNA reads as TGTGCCAGCAGCTCGGACAGTTACAATGAGCAGTTCTTC. Amino acids: CASSSDSYNEQFF. Using reference TRBV7-3 and TRBJ2-1 for the parts outside the CDR3, the full variable domain is GAGVSQTPSNKVTEKGKYVELRCDPISGHTALYWYRQSLGQGPEFLIYFQGTGAADDSGLPNDRFFAVRPEGSVSTLKIQRTERGDSAVYLCASSSDSYNEQFFGPGTRLTVL.

The V gene is TRBV2, the J gene TRBJ2-3; TRBD2 might be the D (6 bases). V lost 6 bases and J 2 bases, leaving 9 bases between the germline ends. CDR3 length: 13 amino acids. The V gene's germline CDR1 is SNHLY and CDR2 FYNNEI. The DNA for the CDR3 is TGTGCCAGCAGCCGGGACTTCACAGATACGCAGTATTTT. Residues: CASSRDFTDTQYF.

This chain links TRBV2 with TRBJ2-5; maybe TRBD1 (6 bases). Germline CDR1 and CDR2: SNHLY and FYNNEI. With 7 bases removed from V and 8 bases from J, the gap between germline ends came to 11 bases. This CDR3 region has 11 residues. This CDR3 is CASTYRETQYF. CDR3 nucleotides: TGTGCCAGCACCTACAGGGAAACCCAGTACTTC.

This sequence joins TRBV5-1 and TRBJ2-7, with 10 bases identical to TRBD1. CDR1 is SGHRS, CDR2 YFSETQ, per germline. The J segment lost 7 bases and the V segment lost 5 bases, leaving 12 bases of the junction unmatched. The CDR3 covers 15 residues. In nucleotides, the CDR3 is TGCGCCAGCAGAGCCACCGGGACAGGGGTCAGAGAGCAGTACTTC. Its translation is CASRATGTGVREQYF.

The chain joins TRBV6-5 to TRBJ2-1, with a weak D call TRBD2 (7 bases). Germline V gene lookup returns CDR1 MNHEY and CDR2 SVGAGI. V dropped 10 bases and J dropped 3 bases, with 19 bases sitting between them. The CDR3 totals 15 residues. The CDR3: CATALGGGFYNEQFF. DNA for the CDR3: TGTGCCACCGCCCTTGGGGGGGGCTTCTACAATGAGCAGTTCTTC.

The chain links TRBV10-1 to TRBJ1-6; D is possibly TRBD1 (5 bases). CDR1 and CDR2 (germline): WNHNN, SYGVQD (reference sequence). The CDR3 covers 16 residues. The V end lost 0 bases, the J end lost 0 bases, and 6 bases lay between the germline ends. In DNA, the CDR3 is TGCGCCAGCAGTGAGTCCACAGGCTCCTATAATTCACCCCTCCACTTT. Its protein product is CASSESTGSYNSPLHF.

The rearrangement joins TRBV14 to TRBJ2-1, with D maybe TRBD2 (6 bases). This CDR3 is 14 amino acids long. V lost 1 base to trimming and J lost 7 bases, with 11 bases between them. Per the germline V gene, CDR1 is SGHDN and CDR2 is FVKESK. The chain's CDR3 is CASSQVDYGNEQFF. In DNA, the CDR3 is TGTGCCAGCAGCCAAGTGGACTATGGGAATGAGCAGTTCTTC.

The chain recombines TRBV5-5 with TRBJ2-6; 7 bases are shared with TRBD1. The ends lost 5 bases at V and 0 bases at J; junction bases unmatched: 5. The CDR3 spans 16 residues. Looked up from germline, CDR1 is SGHKS and CDR2 is YYEKEE (reference sequence). Here the CDR3 reads CASSRTGYSGANVLTF. Here the CDR3 DNA reads TGTGCCAGCAGTCGGACAGGCTACTCTGGGGCCAACGTCCTGACTTTC.

This clone was found a few times. The chain carries TRBV2 and TRBJ2-3; a possible D gene is TRBD2 (6 bases). The ends were cut back, 9 bases at V and 1 base at J, with 14 bases in the middle. CDR1 and CDR2 from the germline V gene are SNHLY and FYNNEI. The CDR3 extends over 14 amino acids. The CDR3, as DNA: TGTGCCAGTACCCGGGAGTCCGGCACAGATACGCAGTATTTT. This encodes CASTRESGTDTQYF.

V and J are TRBV7-2 and TRBJ1-2; tentatively, D is TRBD1 (5 bases). This CDR3 has 14 amino acids. Germline V gene data show CDR1 as SGHTA and CDR2 as FQGNSA. V was pared by 3 bases and J by 8 bases, with 16 bases between. For the CDR3, the DNA is TGTGCCAGCAGCTTGAACGGGGGAGGTGGAGGCTACACCTTC. Encoded protein: CASSLNGGGGGYTF.

V gene TRBV9 combines with J gene TRBJ2-6; TRBD2 is a possible D gene (6 bases). The germline V gene encodes CDR1 SGDLS and CDR2 YYNGEE. The CDR3 contains 16 residues. V was cut by 3 bases and J by 4 bases, with 14 bases left in between. Written as DNA, the CDR3 is TGTGCCAGCAGCGCCCGGGTAGCGGCCGGGGCCAACGTCCTGACTTTC. It yields the protein CASSARVAAGANVLTF. Full variable domain (remainder filled in from reference TRBV9 and TRBJ2-6): DSGVTQTPKHLITATGQRVTLRCSPRSGDLSVYWYQQSLDQGLQFLIQYYNGEERAKGNILERFSAQQFPDLHSELNLSSLELGDSALYFCASSARVAAGANVLTFGAGSRLTVL.

The CDR3 loop is CASSLALAGGQADTQYF. The CDR3 coding sequence is TGTGCCAGCAGTTTGGCGTTGGCGGGGGGGCAGGCAGATACGCAGTATTTT. The chain links TRBV27 to TRBJ2-3, with 9 nucleotides matching TRBD2. Unmatched junction bases numbered 11, after V lost 3 bases and J lost 4 bases. CDR1 and CDR2 (germline): MNHEY, SMNVEV (reference sequence). The CDR3 runs to 17 residues.

The CDR3 loop is CASSISGTFSNQPQHF. The CDR3 DNA is TGTGCCAGTAGTATTTCCGGGACATTTAGCAATCAGCCCCAGCATTTT. The V call is TRBV19, the J call TRBJ1-5, with D possibly matching TRBD1 (6 bases). Trimming removed 3 bases from V and 0 bases from J, with 12 bases in between. CDR1 is LNHDA, CDR2 SQIVND, per germline (reference sequence). The CDR3 totals 16 residues.

V and J are TRBV12-3 or TRBV12-4 and TRBJ2-7, with 8 bases aligning to TRBD2. V was pared by 5 bases and J by 3 bases, with 3 bases of the junction left unmatched. This CDR3 spans 13 amino acids. The CDR3 is CASSTGTSYEQYF. CDR3 sequence (DNA): TGTGCCAGCAGTACCGGGACTAGCTACGAGCAGTACTTC.

The CDR3 protein is CATSEWLAGEQFF. CDR3 DNA: TGTGCCACCAGTGAGTGGCTAGCGGGTGAGCAGTTCTTC. V usage is TRBV24-1 and J usage is TRBJ2-1; 8 bases fit TRBD2. The CDR3 loop spans 13 amino acids. V was clipped by 4 bases and J by 9 bases; unmatched bases: 4. Germline assignment: CDR1 KGHDR and CDR2 SFDVKD.

This clone was counted between two and nine times. The chain recombines TRBV6-5 with TRBJ1-4; D remains unclear. From germline, CDR1 is MNHEY and CDR2 SVGAGI. V was trimmed by 8 bases and J by 4 bases, leaving 8 bases between them. The CDR3 runs 12 residues. CDR3 loop: CASLRGNEKLFF. The CDR3 bases are TGTGCCAGCCTACGCGGTAATGAAAAACTGTTTTTT.

This chain links TRBV12-3 or TRBV12-4 with TRBJ2-7, with D possibly matching TRBD2 (6 bases). V was trimmed by 6 bases and J by 7 bases, leaving 13 bases between them. The CDR3 loop spans 12 amino acids. In DNA, the CDR3 is TGTGCCAGCAGCATAACCGGGGGAGAGCAGTACTTC. It yields the protein CASSITGGEQYF.

V is TRBV19 and J is TRBJ2-3, with 11 bases identical to TRBD2. Unmatched junction bases numbered 5, after V lost 4 bases and J lost 2 bases. The CDR3 runs 16 residues. Germline assignment: CDR1 LNHDA and CDR2 SQIVND (reference sequence). In DNA form, the CDR3 reads TGTGCCAGTAGTAGGGGACTAGCGGTGATCACAGATACGCAGTATTTT. Its protein product is CASSRGLAVITDTQYF.